These 5 T cell receptor beta chains came from one sample sequenced in a study of blood T cell repertoires in COVID-19. Clones were read by immunoSEQ multiplex PCR, and TCRdb kept only the in-frame ones, dropping some. Of around 370,000 clones detected, about 88% appear once; the ten largest clones hold more than 0.95%. The sequencing input was PBMCs or T cells enriched from blood (not recorded which). The source of these receptors is a woman aged 18-29 years who had recovered from COVID-19.

This sequence joins TRBV19 and TRBJ1-2; the D gene is possibly TRBD1 (6 bases). This CDR3 is 14 amino acids long. Trimming took off 7 bases at V and 8 bases at J, with 20 bases between the two ends. Germline CDR1 is LNHDA and CDR2 is SQIVND (reference sequence). CDR3 DNA: TGTGCCAGTATACAGGGTCGGTCTTGGATGGGCTACACCTTC. Its protein is CASIQGRSWMGYTF.

This chain joins TRBV11-2 and TRBJ1-1; perhaps TRBD1 as D (5 bases). Trimming pared 7 bases from V and 0 bases from J, leaving 15 bases between. Germline CDR1 SGHAT, CDR2 FQNNGV. CDR3 length: 15 amino acids. The CDR3 reads CASILGQGLNTEAFF. CDR3 nucleotides: TGTGCCAGCATCCTTGGTCAGGGTCTGAACACTGAAGCTTTCTTT.

The V gene is TRBV4-2, the J gene TRBJ1-6, with 8 bases aligning to TRBD1. V shed 4 bases, J shed 7 bases, and the junction held 9 bases outside the gene matches. Germline V gene data show CDR1 as LGHNA and CDR2 as YNFKEQ. The CDR3 consists of 16 residues. The CDR3 sequence is CASSPIVGTGNSPLHF. CDR3 in DNA: TGTGCCAGCAGCCCGATCGTAGGGACAGGAAATTCACCCCTCCACTTT.

This rearrangement joins TRBV7-9 to TRBJ1-2; 11 bases agree with TRBD1. From germline, CDR1 is SEHNR and CDR2 FQNEAQ (reference sequence). The trim removed 0 bases at V and 4 bases at J, leaving 1 base unmatched. This CDR3 spans 15 amino acids. CDR3 nucleotide sequence: TGTGCCAGCAGCTTAGCGGGGACAGGGGGCTATGGCTACACCTTC. Its protein is CASSLAGTGGYGYTF.

The chain couples TRBV7-2 to TRBJ2-5; weak D call: TRBD1 (5 bases). This CDR3 contains 14 residues. Looked up from germline, CDR1 is SGHTA and CDR2 is FQGNSA. With 4 bases removed from V and 4 bases from J, the gap between germline ends came to 13 bases. The DNA for the CDR3 is TGTGCCAGCAGCTCTCAGGGAAATCTAGAGACCCAGTACTTC. Residues: CASSSQGNLETQYF.